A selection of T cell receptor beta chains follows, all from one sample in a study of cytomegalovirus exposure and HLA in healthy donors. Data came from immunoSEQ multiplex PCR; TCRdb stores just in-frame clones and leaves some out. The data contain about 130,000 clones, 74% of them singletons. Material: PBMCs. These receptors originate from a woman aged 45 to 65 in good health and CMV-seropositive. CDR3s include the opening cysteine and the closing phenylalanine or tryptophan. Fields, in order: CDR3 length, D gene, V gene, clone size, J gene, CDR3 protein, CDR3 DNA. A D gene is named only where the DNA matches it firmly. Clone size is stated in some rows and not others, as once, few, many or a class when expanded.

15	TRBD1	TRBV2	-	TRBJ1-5	CASKSSTGGNQPQHF	TGTGCCAGCAAGTCCTCGACAGGGGGGAATCAGCCCCAGCATTTT
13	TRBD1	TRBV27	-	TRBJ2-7	CASGNRGSYEQYF	TGTGCCAGCGGAAACAGGGGGTCCTACGAGCAGTACTTC
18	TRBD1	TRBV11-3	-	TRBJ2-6	CASSPGQGQSPGANVLTF	TGTGCCAGCAGCCCAGGACAGGGCCAATCACCTGGGGCCAACGTCCTGACTTTC
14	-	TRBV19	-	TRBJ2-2	CASRRDPKLGELFF	TGTGCCAGTAGGCGGGACCCGAAGTTGGGGGAGCTGTTTTTT
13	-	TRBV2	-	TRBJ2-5	CASSLESQETQYF	TGTGCCAGCAGTCTGGAGAGCCAAGAGACCCAGTACTTC
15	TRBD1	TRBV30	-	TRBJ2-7	CAWNPGTGGSYEQYF	TGTGCCTGGAACCCCGGGACAGGGGGATCCTACGAGCAGTACTTC
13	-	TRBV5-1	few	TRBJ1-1	CASSFGGNTEAFF	TGCGCCAGCAGCTTCGGGGGAAACACTGAAGCTTTCTTT
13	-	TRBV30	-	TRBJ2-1	CAWGFGTTNEQFF	TGTGCCTGGGGGTTCGGGACAACCAATGAGCAGTTCTTC
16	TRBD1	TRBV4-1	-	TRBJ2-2	CASGRGQGGNTGELFF	TGCGCCAGCGGTCGGGGACAGGGGGGCAACACCGGGGAGCTGTTTTTT
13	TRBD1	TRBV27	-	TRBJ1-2	CASSYTGENGYTF	TGTGCCAGCAGTTACACAGGGGAGAATGGCTACACCTTC
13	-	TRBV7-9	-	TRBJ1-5	CASSLVGDQPQHF	TGTGCCAGCAGCTTAGTAGGGGATCAGCCCCAGCATTTT
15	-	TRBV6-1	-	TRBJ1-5	CASSEASSFNQPQHF	TGTGCCAGCAGTGAAGCGTCGAGCTTCAATCAGCCCCAGCATTTT
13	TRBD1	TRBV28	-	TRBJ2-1	CASTGTGKDEQFF	TGTGCCAGCACCGGGACAGGGAAGGATGAGCAGTTCTTC
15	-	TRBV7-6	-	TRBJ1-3	CASSLSGPPLNTIYF	TGTGCCAGCAGCTTAAGTGGCCCTCCTTTGAACACCATATATTTT
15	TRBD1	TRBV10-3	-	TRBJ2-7	CAISPGQTIASEQYF	TGTGCCATCAGCCCGGGACAGACCATCGCCAGCGAGCAGTACTTC
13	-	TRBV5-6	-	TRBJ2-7	CASSLTGLYEQYF	TGTGCCAGCAGCTTGACAGGGCTCTACGAGCAGTACTTC
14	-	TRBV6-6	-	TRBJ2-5	CASSYLLAGETQYF	TGTGCCAGCAGTTACCTCCTAGCCGGGGAGACCCAGTACTTC
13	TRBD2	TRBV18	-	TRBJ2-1	CASSLAGGNEQFF	TGTGCCAGCTCACTAGCGGGGGGGAATGAGCAGTTCTTC
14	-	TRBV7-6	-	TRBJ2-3	CASSPAVDTDTQYF	TGTGCCAGCAGCCCTGCCGTAGACACAGATACGCAGTATTTT
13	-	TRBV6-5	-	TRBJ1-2	CASSPPSYYGYTF	TGTGCCAGCAGTCCCCCCAGTTACTATGGCTACACCTTC
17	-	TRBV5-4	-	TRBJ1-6	CASSLDGRAMGNSPLHF	TGTGCCAGCAGCTTGGACGGCAGGGCTATGGGTAATTCACCCCTCCACTTT